This T cell receptor beta chain was recorded in a study of breast tumors, draining lymph nodes, adjacent tissues. This clonotype was seen a few times. Its antigen is unidentified. A much larger clonotype is one base distant, so this may be a read error. TCRdb ran MiXCR on the multiplex PCR reads and lists one entry per CDR3 protein. The sample lists tens of thousands of distinct CDR3 sequences, roughly 19% occurring once. Study-wide points: Luminal-like breast cancer showed significantly higher tumor–nontumor repertoire similarity than basal-like. The lymph node origin of tumor T cells was framed as consistent with a hypothesis, not demonstrated.

Axillary draining lymph nodes of breast cancer patients supplied the node samples. The CDR3 is made up of 14 amino acids. Germline values: CDR1 DFQATT, CDR2 SNEGSKA (reference sequence). The material sequenced was axillary lymph node tissue. The source is a female donor with breast cancer. Some clones in this sample may be carry-over from other donors' samples. The rearrangement joins TRBV20-1 to TRBJ1-2; 10 bases map to TRBD1. The CDR3 here is CGATETGGAYGYTF. The CDR3 nucleotides read TGCGGTGCAACAGAGACAGGGGGCGCGTATGGCTACACCTTC.